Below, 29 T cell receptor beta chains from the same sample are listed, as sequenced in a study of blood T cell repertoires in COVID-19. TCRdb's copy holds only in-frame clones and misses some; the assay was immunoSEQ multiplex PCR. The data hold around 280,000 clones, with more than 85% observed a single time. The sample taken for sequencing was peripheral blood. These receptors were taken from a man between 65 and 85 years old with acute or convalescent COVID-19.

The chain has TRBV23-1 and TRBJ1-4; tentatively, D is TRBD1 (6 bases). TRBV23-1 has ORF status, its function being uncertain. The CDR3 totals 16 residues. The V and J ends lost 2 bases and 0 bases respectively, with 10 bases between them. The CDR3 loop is CASSQIRQATNEKLFF. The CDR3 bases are TGCGCCAGCAGTCAAATCAGACAGGCAACTAATGAAAAACTGTTTTTT.

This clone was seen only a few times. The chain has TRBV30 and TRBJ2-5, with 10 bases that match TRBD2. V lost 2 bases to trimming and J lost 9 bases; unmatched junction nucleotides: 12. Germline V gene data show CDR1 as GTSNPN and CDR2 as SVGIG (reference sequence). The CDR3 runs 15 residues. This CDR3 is CAWSSTGTSAQPQYF. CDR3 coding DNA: TGTGCCTGGAGTTCCACCGGGACTAGCGCCCAACCCCAGTACTTC.

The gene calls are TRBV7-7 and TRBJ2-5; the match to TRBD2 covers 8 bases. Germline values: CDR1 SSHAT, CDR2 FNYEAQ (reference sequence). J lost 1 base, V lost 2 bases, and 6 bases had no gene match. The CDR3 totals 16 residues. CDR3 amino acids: CASSLSPGGVQETQYF. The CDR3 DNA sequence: TGTGCCAGCAGCTTATCCCCGGGGGGGGTCCAAGAGACCCAGTACTTC.

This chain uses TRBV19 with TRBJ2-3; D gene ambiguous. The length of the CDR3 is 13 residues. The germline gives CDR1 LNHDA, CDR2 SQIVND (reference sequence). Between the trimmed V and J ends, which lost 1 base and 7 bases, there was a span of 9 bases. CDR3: CASSIVGRNTQYF. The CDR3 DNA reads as TGTGCCAGTAGTATAGTGGGCAGAAATACGCAGTATTTT.

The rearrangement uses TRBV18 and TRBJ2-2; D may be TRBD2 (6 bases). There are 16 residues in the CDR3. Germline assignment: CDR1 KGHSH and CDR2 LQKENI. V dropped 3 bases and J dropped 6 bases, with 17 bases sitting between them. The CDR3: CASSPWSEGRAGELFF. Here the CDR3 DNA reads TGTGCCAGCTCACCCTGGTCGGAGGGTAGAGCCGGGGAGCTGTTTTTT.

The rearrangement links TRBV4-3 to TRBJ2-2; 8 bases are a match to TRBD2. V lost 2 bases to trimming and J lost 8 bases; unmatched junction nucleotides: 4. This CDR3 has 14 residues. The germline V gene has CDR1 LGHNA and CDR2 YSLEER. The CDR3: CASSQLGGVGELFF. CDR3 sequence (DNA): TGCGCCAGCAGCCAACTCGGGGGGGTTGGGGAGCTGTTTTTT.

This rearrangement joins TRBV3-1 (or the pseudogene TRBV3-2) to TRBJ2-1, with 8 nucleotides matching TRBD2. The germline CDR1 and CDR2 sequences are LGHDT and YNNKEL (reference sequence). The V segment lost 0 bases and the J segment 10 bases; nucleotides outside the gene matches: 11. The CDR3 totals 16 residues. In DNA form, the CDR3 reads TGTGCCAGCAGCCAAGATTGGCGGGGGGCGTTGGGGGAGCAGTTCTTC. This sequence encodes CASSQDWRGALGEQFF.

CDR3 loop: CASSLSGGGPYEQYF. The CDR3 DNA reads as TGTGCCAGCAGTTTATCGGGCGGGGGGCCGTACGAGCAGTACTTC. The rearrangement links TRBV27 to TRBJ2-7, with TRBD2 matching 8 bases. The germline V gene has CDR1 MNHEY and CDR2 SMNVEV (reference sequence). The CDR3 covers 15 residues. Unmatched junction bases numbered 5, after V lost 0 bases and J lost 4 bases.

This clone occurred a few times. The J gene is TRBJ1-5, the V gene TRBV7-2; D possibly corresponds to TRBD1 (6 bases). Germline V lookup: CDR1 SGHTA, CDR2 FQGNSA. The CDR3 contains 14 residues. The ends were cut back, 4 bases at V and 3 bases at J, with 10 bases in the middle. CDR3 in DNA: TGTGCCAGCAGCTGGGGGACAAACAATCAGCCCCAGCATTTT. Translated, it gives CASSWGTNNQPQHF.

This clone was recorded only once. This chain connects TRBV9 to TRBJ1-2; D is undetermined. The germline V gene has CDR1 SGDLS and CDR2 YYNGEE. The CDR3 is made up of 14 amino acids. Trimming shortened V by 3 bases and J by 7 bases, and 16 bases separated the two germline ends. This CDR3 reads CASSEREWVGGYTF. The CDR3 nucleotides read TGTGCCAGCAGCGAGAGGGAGTGGGTGGGTGGCTACACCTTC.

CDR3 nucleotides: TGTGCCACCCAAAGGCAGGGGATTGGTGGCTACACCTTC. This translates into CATQRQGIGGYTF. The chain is built from TRBV19 and TRBJ1-2; the D gene is possibly TRBD1 (6 bases). The V end lost 10 bases, the J end lost 7 bases, and 19 bases lay between the germline ends. This CDR3 comprises 13 residues. CDR1 and CDR2 (germline): LNHDA, SQIVND (reference sequence).

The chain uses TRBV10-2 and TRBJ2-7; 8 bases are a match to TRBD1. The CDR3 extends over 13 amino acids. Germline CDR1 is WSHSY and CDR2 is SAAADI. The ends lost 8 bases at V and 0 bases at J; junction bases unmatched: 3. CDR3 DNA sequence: TGCGCCAGCGGACAGGGACTCTCCTACGAGCAGTACTTC. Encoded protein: CASGQGLSYEQYF.

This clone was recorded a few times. The CDR3 region is CASSFRGARKEKLFF. CDR3 in DNA: TGTGCCAGCAGTTTTCGGGGGGCGCGAAAGGAAAAACTGTTTTTT. The V and J genes are TRBV27 and TRBJ1-4; possible D gene TRBD1, 6 bases. V lost 3 bases and J 8 bases, leaving 16 bases between the germline ends. CDR1 and CDR2 from the germline V gene are MNHEY and SMNVEV (reference sequence). The length of the CDR3 is 15 residues.

Written as DNA, the CDR3 is TGTGCCACCAGCAGACCAGACAGGACCCTCTCTGGAAACACCATATATTTT. This translates into CATSRPDRTLSGNTIYF. V and J are TRBV15 and TRBJ1-3; possibly TRBD1 for D (6 bases). Deletions cut 2 bases from V and 0 bases from J, with 14 bases between. Germline V gene sequence: CDR1 LNHNV, CDR2 YYDKDF (reference sequence). The CDR3 has 17 amino acids. Using reference TRBV15 and TRBJ1-3 for the parts outside the CDR3, the full variable domain is DAMVIQNPRYQVTQFGKPVTLSCSQTLNHNVMYWYQQKSSQAPKLLFHYYDKDFNNEADTPDNFQSRRPNTSFCFLDIRSPGLGDTAMYLCATSRPDRTLSGNTIYFGEGSWLTVV.

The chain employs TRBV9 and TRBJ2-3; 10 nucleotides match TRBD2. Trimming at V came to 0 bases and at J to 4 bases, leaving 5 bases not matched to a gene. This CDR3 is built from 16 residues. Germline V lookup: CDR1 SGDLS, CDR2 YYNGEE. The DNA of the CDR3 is TGTGCCAGCAGCGTAGCTGAGCGGGGGGGCCCAGATACGCAGTATTTT. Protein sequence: CASSVAERGGPDTQYF.

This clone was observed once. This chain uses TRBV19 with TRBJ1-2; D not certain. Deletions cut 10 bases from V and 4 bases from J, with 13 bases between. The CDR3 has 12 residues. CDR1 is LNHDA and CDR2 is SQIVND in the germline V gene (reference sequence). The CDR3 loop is CANPVPRYGYTF. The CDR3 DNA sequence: TGTGCCAATCCGGTACCGCGCTATGGCTACACCTTC.

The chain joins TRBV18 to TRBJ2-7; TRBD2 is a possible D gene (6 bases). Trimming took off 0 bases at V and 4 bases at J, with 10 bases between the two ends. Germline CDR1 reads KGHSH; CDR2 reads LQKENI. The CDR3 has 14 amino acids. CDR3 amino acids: CASSPPAGFYEQYF. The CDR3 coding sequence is TGTGCCAGCTCACCACCAGCGGGCTTTTACGAGCAGTACTTC.

As DNA, the CDR3 is TGTGCCACCAGTGACCCCTTAGGTGGGGGGACTGGCTACACCTTC. As protein: CATSDPLGGGTGYTF. The chain has TRBV24-1 and TRBJ1-2; tentative D call: TRBD1 (5 bases). Germline assignment: CDR1 KGHDR and CDR2 SFDVKD. This CDR3 region has 15 residues. V was pared by 4 bases and J by 7 bases, with 18 bases between.

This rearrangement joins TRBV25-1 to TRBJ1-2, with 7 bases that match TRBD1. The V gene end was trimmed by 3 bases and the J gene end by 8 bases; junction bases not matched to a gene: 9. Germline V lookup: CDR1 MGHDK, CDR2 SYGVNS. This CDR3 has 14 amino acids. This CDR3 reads CASSDRDSYEGYTF. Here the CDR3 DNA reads TGTGCCAGCAGTGACCGGGACAGTTATGAAGGCTACACCTTC.

The CDR3 sequence: CASSSTAPPEDEQFF. The CDR3 DNA sequence: TGTGCCAGCAGTTCGACAGCTCCTCCTGAGGATGAGCAGTTCTTC. The genes are TRBV28 and TRBJ2-1; D is perhaps TRBD1 (5 bases). CDR3 size: 15 residues. V dropped 4 bases and J dropped 8 bases, with 18 bases sitting between them. Germline V gives CDR1 MDHEN, CDR2 SYDVKM. Drawing the rest from reference TRBV28 and TRBJ2-1, the complete variable domain is DVKVTQSSRYLVKRTGEKVFLECVQDMDHENMFWYRQDPGLGLRLIYFSYDVKMKEKGDIPEGYSVSREKKERFSLILESASTNQTSMYLCASSSTAPPEDEQFFGPGTRLTVL.

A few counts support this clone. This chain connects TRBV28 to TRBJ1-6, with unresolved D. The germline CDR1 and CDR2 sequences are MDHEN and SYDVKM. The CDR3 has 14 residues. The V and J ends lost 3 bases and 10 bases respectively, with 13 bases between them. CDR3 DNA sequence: TGTGCCAGCAGTTTCCGGGAGGCTCACTCACCCCTCCACTTT. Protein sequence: CASSFREAHSPLHF.

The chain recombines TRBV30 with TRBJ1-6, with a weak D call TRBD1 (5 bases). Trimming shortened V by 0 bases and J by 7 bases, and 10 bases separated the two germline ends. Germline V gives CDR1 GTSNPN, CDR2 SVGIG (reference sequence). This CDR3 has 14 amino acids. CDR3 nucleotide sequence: TGTGCCTGGAGTGTCTCGGGGGGGAATTCACCCCTCCACTTT. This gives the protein CAWSVSGGNSPLHF.

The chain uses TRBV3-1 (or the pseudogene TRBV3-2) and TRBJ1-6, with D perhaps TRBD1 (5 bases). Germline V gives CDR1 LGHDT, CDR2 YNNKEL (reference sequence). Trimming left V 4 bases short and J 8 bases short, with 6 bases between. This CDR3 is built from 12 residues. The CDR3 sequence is CASSPRDSPLHF. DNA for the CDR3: TGTGCCAGCAGCCCCAGGGATTCACCCCTCCACTTT.

The CDR3 DNA reads as TGCGCCAGCAGCTTGACGCGGGAGAACCCATACGAGCAGTACTTC. This encodes CASSLTRENPYEQYF. This chain uses TRBV5-1 with TRBJ2-7, with 7 positions matching TRBD2. V was clipped by 1 base and J by 4 bases; unmatched bases: 8. CDR3 length: 15 amino acids. Germline lookup yields CDR1 SGHRS and CDR2 YFSETQ.

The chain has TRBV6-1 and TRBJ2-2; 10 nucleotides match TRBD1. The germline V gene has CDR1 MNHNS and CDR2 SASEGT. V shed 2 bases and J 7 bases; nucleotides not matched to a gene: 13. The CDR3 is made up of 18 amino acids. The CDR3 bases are TGTGCCAGCAGTGAACCTTCTGGACAGGGGGGAGTAGGCGGGGAGCTGTTTTTT. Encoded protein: CASSEPSGQGGVGGELFF.

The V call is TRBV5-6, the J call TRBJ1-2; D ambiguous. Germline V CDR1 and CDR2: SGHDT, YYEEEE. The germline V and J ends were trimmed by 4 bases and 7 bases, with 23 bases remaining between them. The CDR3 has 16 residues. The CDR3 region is CASSLAMREEYGGYTF. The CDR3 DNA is TGTGCCAGCAGCCTGGCCATGCGGGAAGAGTATGGTGGCTACACCTTC. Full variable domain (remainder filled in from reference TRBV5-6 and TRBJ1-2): DAGVTQSPTHLIKTRGQQVTLRCSPKSGHDTVSWYQQALGQGPQFIFQYYEEEERQRGNFPDRFSGHQFPNYSSELNVNALLLGDSALYLCASSLAMREEYGGYTFGSGTRLTVV.

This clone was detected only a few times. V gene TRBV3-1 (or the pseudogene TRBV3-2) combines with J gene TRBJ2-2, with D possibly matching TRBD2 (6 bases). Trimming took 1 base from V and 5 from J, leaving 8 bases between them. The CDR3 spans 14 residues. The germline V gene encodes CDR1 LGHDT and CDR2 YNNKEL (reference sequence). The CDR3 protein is CASSQVGGTGELFF. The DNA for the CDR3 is TGTGCCAGCAGCCAAGTGGGGGGAACCGGGGAGCTGTTTTTT.

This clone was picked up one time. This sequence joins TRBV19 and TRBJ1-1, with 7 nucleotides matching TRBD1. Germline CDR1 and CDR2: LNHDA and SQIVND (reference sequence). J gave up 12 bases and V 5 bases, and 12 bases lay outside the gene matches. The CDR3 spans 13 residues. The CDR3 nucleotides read TGTGCCAGTAGTCCCTGGACAGGCCTGCTTACTTTCTTT. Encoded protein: CASSPWTGLLTFF.

The chain's CDR3 is CASSPRGGGWTGELFF. CDR3 coding DNA: TGTGCCAGCAGCCCCCGTGGGGGGGGCTGGACCGGGGAGCTGTTTTTT. The J gene is TRBJ2-2, the V gene TRBV3-1 (or the pseudogene TRBV3-2); D perhaps matches TRBD2 (7 bases). There are 16 residues in the CDR3. The germline V and J ends were trimmed by 4 bases and 5 bases, with 17 bases remaining between them. Looked up from germline, CDR1 is LGHDT and CDR2 is YNNKEL (reference sequence).